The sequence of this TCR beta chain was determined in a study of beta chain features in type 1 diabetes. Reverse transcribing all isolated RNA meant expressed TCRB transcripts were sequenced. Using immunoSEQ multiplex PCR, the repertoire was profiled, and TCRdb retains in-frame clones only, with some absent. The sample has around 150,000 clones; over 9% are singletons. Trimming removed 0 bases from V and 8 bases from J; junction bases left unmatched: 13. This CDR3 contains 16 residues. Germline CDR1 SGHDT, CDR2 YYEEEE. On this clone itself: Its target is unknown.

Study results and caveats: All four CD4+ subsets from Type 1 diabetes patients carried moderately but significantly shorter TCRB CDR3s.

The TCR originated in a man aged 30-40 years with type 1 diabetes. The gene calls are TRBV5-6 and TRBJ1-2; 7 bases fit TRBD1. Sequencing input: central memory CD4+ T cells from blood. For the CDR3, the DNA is TGTGCCAGCAGCTTGGGTTATTCGACAGGGAGGTACGGCTACACCTTC. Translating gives CASSLGYSTGRYGYTF.